These T cell receptor beta chains were read from a single sample in a study of shared clonotypes between healthy human individuals. Profiling relied on immunoSEQ multiplex PCR, and the TCRdb table lists in-frame clones only, not all of them. The sample includes over a million clones, more than 95% of them seen just once. Material for sequencing was naive CD4+ T cells sorted from blood. The origin of the receptors is a man in his thirties or forties in good health. CDR3s include the opening cysteine and the closing phenylalanine or tryptophan. Each record gives: clone size, D gene, V gene, CDR3 length, J gene, CDR3 protein, CDR3 DNA. The D gene is left open where the match is weak. The size field is filled for only some rows; it gives once, few, many or a size class.

>.|.|TRBV7-6|16|TRBJ2-7
CASSILATRAGSEQYF
TGTGCCAGCAGCATTTTGGCGACGCGGGCAGGGAGCGAGCAGTACTTC
>.|.|TRBV27|13|TRBJ2-7
CASSLDENYEQYF
TGTGCCAGCAGCCTCGATGAAAACTACGAGCAGTACTTC
>many|.|TRBV15|15|TRBJ1-5
CATSKGWGANQPQHF
TGTGCCACCAGCAAAGGGTGGGGGGCTAATCAGCCCCAGCATTTT
>.|.|TRBV5-1|13|TRBJ1-1
CASSPKMNTEAFF
TGCGCCAGCAGCCCTAAAATGAACACTGAAGCTTTCTTT
>.|.|TRBV5-1|16|TRBJ2-1
CASSLGRGQGWNEQFF
TGCGCCAGCAGCTTGGGGCGGGGGCAGGGCTGGAATGAGCAGTTCTTC
>.|.|TRBV5-1|13|TRBJ2-3
CASRGVAADTQYF
TGCGCCAGCAGAGGGGTGGCGGCAGATACGCAGTATTTT
>.|.|TRBV29-1|10|TRBJ1-2
CSVTGGGYTF
TGCAGCGTCACAGGTGGCGGCTACACCTTC
>.|.|TRBV7-2|13|TRBJ1-1
CASSLSANTEAFF
TGTGCCAGCAGCTTATCAGCTAACACTGAAGCTTTCTTT
>.|TRBD1|TRBV6-1|14|TRBJ1-2
CASSANRGTSGYTF
TGTGCCAGCAGCGCAAACAGGGGGACCAGTGGCTACACCTTC
>.|.|TRBV4-3|15|TRBJ2-1
CASSQEPGIDNEQFF
TGCGCCAGCAGCCAAGAGCCAGGGATCGACAATGAGCAGTTCTTC
>.|.|TRBV6-6|16|TRBJ2-7
CASTLNTGTGTYEQYF
TGTGCCAGCACCTTGAACACCGGGACTGGGACCTACGAGCAGTACTTC
>.|.|TRBV28|13|TRBJ1-1
CASSSGGRSEAFF
TGTGCCAGCAGTTCGGGTGGTCGGAGTGAGGCTTTCTTT
>.|.|TRBV5-4|15|TRBJ1-4
CASSRSQGANEKLFF
TGTGCCAGCAGTCGATCACAGGGAGCTAATGAAAAACTGTTTTTT
>.|.|TRBV28|12|TRBJ2-2
CATGPITGELFF
TGTGCCACCGGACCGATTACCGGGGAGCTGTTTTTT
>.|.|TRBV7-9|16|TRBJ2-1
CASSPGATSSYNEQFF
TGTGCCAGCAGCCCCGGCGCTACGAGCTCCTACAATGAGCAGTTCTTC
>.|.|TRBV4-2|15|TRBJ1-2
CASSHGRGYGYGYTF
TGTGCCAGCAGCCACGGCAGGGGTTATGGCTATGGCTACACCTTC
>.|TRBD1|TRBV6-5|14|TRBJ1-1
CASKRQGPGTEAFF
TGTGCCAGCAAAAGACAGGGTCCCGGCACTGAAGCTTTCTTT
>.|.|TRBV11-2|17|TRBJ1-4
CASSLEGEYPVGEKLFF
TGTGCCAGCAGCTTAGAGGGAGAGTACCCAGTAGGAGAAAAACTGTTTTTT
>.|.|TRBV5-1|14|TRBJ1-1
CASSLQAGDTEAFF
TGCGCCAGCAGCTTACAGGCCGGGGACACTGAAGCTTTCTTT
>.|.|TRBV10-3|14|TRBJ2-3
CAISEPLDSLNQYF
TGTGCCATCAGTGAGCCCTTGGACAGCCTTAACCAGTATTTT
>.|.|TRBV5-8|15|TRBJ2-5
CASSLGQQGTETQYF
TGTGCCAGCAGCTTGGGGCAACAGGGTACGGAGACCCAGTACTTC
>.|TRBD1|TRBV29-1|13|TRBJ1-1
CSVPSPGQGKAFF
TGCAGCGTTCCATCCCCGGGACAGGGAAAAGCTTTCTTT
>.|.|TRBV14|16|TRBJ2-1
CASSQVEGKQPYEQFF
TGTGCCAGCAGCCAAGTTGAGGGTAAACAACCTTATGAGCAGTTCTTC
>.|.|TRBV28|12|TRBJ1-2
CASSLPRDDYTF
TGTGCCAGCAGTTTACCACGGGATGACTACACCTTC
>once|.|TRBV10-3|16|TRBJ2-1
CAISELAQGSYNEQFF
TGTGCCATCAGTGAGCTGGCTCAAGGGTCATACAATGAGCAGTTCTTC
>.|TRBD1|TRBV30|15|TRBJ2-1
CACRKLWDRDIEQFF
TGTGCCTGTAGGAAATTATGGGACAGGGATATTGAGCAGTTCTTC
>.|.|TRBV25-1|16|TRBJ2-1
CASSGLRAGTYNEQFF
TGTGCCAGCAGTGGGTTGAGAGCGGGCACCTACAATGAGCAGTTCTTC
>.|.|TRBV2|14|TRBJ2-2
CASSDPGETGELFF
TGTGCCAGCAGTGATCCCGGGGAAACCGGGGAGCTGTTTTTT
>once|.|TRBV2|16|TRBJ2-3
CASRYREGPRADTQYF
TGTGCCAGCAGGTACCGTGAGGGCCCCCGGGCAGATACGCAGTATTTT
>.|TRBD2|TRBV9|15|TRBJ2-7
CASSVGPAGVREQYF
TGTGCCAGCAGCGTAGGTCCAGCGGGAGTGAGAGAGCAGTACTTC
>.|TRBD1|TRBV9|18|TRBJ2-1
CASSVAGQGKRVGNEQFF
TGTGCCAGCAGCGTAGCGGGACAGGGCAAAAGGGTGGGAAATGAGCAGTTCTTC